The clone carrying this TCR beta chain was detected only a few times. What it binds is unknown. The data belong to a study of liver allograft versus peripheral blood T cells. Background on the study: Recipients' peripheral blood served as the comparator for T cell receptor repertoires in transplanted livers.

Via MiXCR, TCRdb re-called the reads, giving one row per CDR3 protein. Seen here are about 14,000 distinct CDR3 sequences, under 20% observed once, and the top ten hold roughly 13%. Per the germline V gene, CDR1 is DFQATT and CDR2 is SNEGSKA (reference sequence). This CDR3 region has 13 residues. Trimming left V 6 bases short and J 0 bases short, with 10 bases between. Study findings and constraints: Liver allograft repertoires of T cell receptors reportedly diverged from peripheral blood repertoires.

The rearrangement uses TRBV20-1 and TRBJ2-3, with D unclear. This receptor was obtained from a human patient who had a liver transplant. Some T cells may be the graft donor's. The CDR3 nucleotides are TGCAGTGCCACAGAATCTAGCACAGATACGCAGTATTTT. Its translation is CSATESSTDTQYF.